The 27 T cell receptor beta chains presented below share a single source sample, sequenced in a study of pediatric ulcerative colitis. Sequencing was performed with immunoSEQ multiplex PCR; in TCRdb, only in-frame clones are kept and a portion is missing. The profile shows tens of thousands of clones, about 90% of them singletons. Source material: blood. The receptors were sampled from a boy between 10 and 17 years old who was a control in a study of pediatric ulcerative colitis.

J is TRBJ2-5 and V is TRBV28; no definite D call. The germline V gene encodes CDR1 MDHEN and CDR2 SYDVKM. Trimming stripped 8 bases from V and 3 bases from J, with 13 bases between. The CDR3 extends over 13 amino acids. CDR3 sequence reads: CASRERFKETQYF. CDR3 coding DNA: TGTGCCAGCCGTGAGCGTTTCAAAGAGACCCAGTACTTC. Looking up the rest from reference TRBV28 and TRBJ2-5 gives the full variable domain: DVKVTQSSRYLVKRTGEKVFLECVQDMDHENMFWYRQDPGLGLRLIYFSYDVKMKEKGDIPEGYSVSREKKERFSLILESASTNQTSMYLCASRERFKETQYFGPGTRLLVL.

This clone was counted between two and nine times. The rearrangement joins TRBV7-6 to TRBJ1-1; 7 bases agree with TRBD1. Germline lookup yields CDR1 SGHVS and CDR2 FNYEAQ. This CDR3 has 14 amino acids. The junction had 2 bases not matched to a gene; V was cut back by 0 bases and J by 4 bases. Here the CDR3 DNA reads TGTGCCAGCAGCTTAGCGTCAGGGGGCACTGAAGCTTTCTTT. This translates into CASSLASGGTEAFF. Supplemented by reference TRBV7-6 and TRBJ1-1, the full variable domain reads GAGVSQSPRYKVTKRGQDVALRCDPISGHVSLYWYRQALGQGPEFLTYFNYEAQQDKSGLPNDRFSAERPEGSISTLTIQRTEQRDSAMYRCASSLASGGTEAFFGQGTRLTVV.

In DNA, the CDR3 is TGCGCCAGCAACCTGGGGGCAGGGGGCGTGAACTACACCTTC. Its protein is CASNLGAGGVNYTF. The chain uses TRBV5-1 and TRBJ1-2; 8 nucleotides align to TRBD1. The trim removed 6 bases at V and 10 bases at J, leaving 14 bases unmatched. This CDR3 has 14 amino acids. Germline assignment: CDR1 SGHRS and CDR2 YFSETQ. The variable domain in full, with the rest retrieved from reference TRBV5-1 and TRBJ1-2, is KAGVTQTPRYLIKTRGQQVTLSCSPISGHRSVSWYQQTPGQGLQFLFEYFSETQRNKGNFPGRFSGRQFSNSRSEMNVSTLELGDSALYLCASNLGAGGVNYTFGSGTRLTVV.

The chain joins TRBV5-1 to TRBJ2-2; D gene uncertain. The CDR3 is made up of 14 amino acids. Germline assignment: CDR1 SGHRS and CDR2 YFSETQ. The V gene lost 0 bases and the J gene lost 4 bases, with 7 bases spanning the gap. CDR3 in DNA: TGCGCCAGCAGCTTGGAAGTGGGCACCGGGGAGCTGTTTTTT. Its translation is CASSLEVGTGELFF.

The CDR3 spells CASSQKAPSYEQYF. The DNA of the CDR3 is TGCGCCAGCAGTCAGAAGGCCCCGTCCTACGAGCAGTACTTC. This rearrangement joins TRBV23-1 to TRBJ2-7; D is uncertain. TRBV23-1 is annotated as an ORF whose role is uncertain. The V end lost 3 bases, the J end lost 1 base, and 10 bases lay between the germline ends. This CDR3 contains 14 residues.

This chain connects TRBV25-1 to TRBJ1-2, with D unclear. The germline V gene encodes CDR1 MGHDK and CDR2 SYGVNS. Trimming stripped 6 bases from V and 4 bases from J, with 15 bases between. This CDR3 has 14 residues. CDR3 nucleotide sequence: TGTGCCAGCAGCCCCAGTACCGAGTCCTATGGCTACACCTTC. Translation gives CASSPSTESYGYTF.

This rearrangement joins TRBV18 to TRBJ1-3; D not resolved. V lost 1 base and J 0 bases, leaving 10 bases between the germline ends. There are 16 residues in the CDR3. From germline, CDR1 is KGHSH and CDR2 LQKENI. As DNA, the CDR3 is TGTGCCAGCTCACCACTTGCGGATAGCTCTGGAAACACCATATATTTT. Its translation is CASSPLADSSGNTIYF.

J is TRBJ1-2 and V is TRBV11-2; 7 bases are shared with TRBD1. The CDR3 covers 15 residues. Trimming took 3 bases from V and 3 from J; bases not matched to a gene: 7. The germline gives CDR1 SGHAT, CDR2 FQNNGV. The CDR3 protein is CASSFFAGGYYGYTF. CDR3 nucleotides: TGTGCCAGCAGCTTTTTTGCAGGGGGTTACTATGGCTACACCTTC.

The V and J genes are TRBV5-4 and TRBJ1-4; no definite D call. Per germline, CDR1 SGHNT and CDR2 YYREEE (reference sequence). Trimming cost V 7 bases and J 2 bases, with 9 bases left between them. The CDR3 spans 13 residues. CDR3 nucleotide sequence: TGTGCCAGCCGGACGTCCACTAATGAAAAACTGTTTTTT. Translating gives CASRTSTNEKLFF.

This clone has only one observation. The gene calls are TRBV19 and TRBJ1-2, with D uncertain. Germline V gene data show CDR1 as LNHDA and CDR2 as SQIVND (reference sequence). Trimming removed 0 bases at V and 2 bases at J, with 13 bases between. This CDR3 has 16 amino acids. The CDR3 reads CASSIDAGDLNYGYTF. The CDR3 bases are TGTGCCAGTAGTATAGACGCAGGAGACCTAAACTATGGCTACACCTTC.

The J gene is TRBJ2-6, the V gene TRBV7-6; 8 bases are shared with TRBD1. From germline, CDR1 is SGHVS and CDR2 FNYEAQ. J lost 4 bases, V lost 5 bases, and 7 bases had no gene match. The CDR3 runs 16 residues. CDR3 region: CASSAQGARGANVLTF. DNA of the CDR3: TGTGCCAGCAGCGCCCAGGGGGCTAGGGGGGCCAACGTCCTGACTTTC.

This chain links TRBV28 with TRBJ2-1, with 12 bases aligning to TRBD2. Looked up from germline, CDR1 is MDHEN and CDR2 is SYDVKM. The CDR3 is 15 residues long. V trimming: 5 bases; J trimming: 4 bases; junction bases outside the gene matches: 3. In DNA form, the CDR3 reads TGTGCCAGCAGTACCCTAGCGGGAGGGTACAATGAGCAGTTCTTC. Translation gives CASSTLAGGYNEQFF. The full variable domain, completed using reference TRBV28 and TRBJ2-1, is DVKVTQSSRYLVKRTGEKVFLECVQDMDHENMFWYRQDPGLGLRLIYFSYDVKMKEKGDIPEGYSVSREKKERFSLILESASTNQTSMYLCASSTLAGGYNEQFFGPGTRLTVL.

This rearrangement joins TRBV7-7 to TRBJ2-2; 9 positions agree with TRBD2. Germline CDR1 and CDR2: SSHAT and FNYEAQ (reference sequence). Losses at the gene ends were 3 bases for V and 1 base for J; bases not matched to a gene: 3. The CDR3 spans 16 residues. This CDR3 is CASSLRSGGNTGELFF. CDR3 sequence (DNA): TGTGCCAGCAGCTTGCGTAGCGGGGGGAACACCGGGGAGCTGTTTTTT. Complete variable domain (other parts from reference TRBV7-7 and TRBJ2-2): GAGVSQSPRYKVTKRGQDVTLRCDPISSHATLYWYQQALGQGPEFLTYFNYEAQPDKSGLPSDRFSAERPEGSISTLTIQRTEQRDSAMYRCASSLRSGGNTGELFFGEGSRLTVL.

This sequence joins TRBV6-1 and TRBJ2-7, with 11 bases lining up with TRBD2. The CDR3 is 15 amino acids. Per the germline V gene, CDR1 is MNHNS and CDR2 is SASEGT. The junction had 8 bases not matched to a gene; V was cut back by 6 bases and J by 4 bases. CDR3 region: CASSERTSGSYEQYF. Here the CDR3 DNA reads TGTGCCAGCAGCGAAAGGACTAGCGGGTCGTACGAGCAGTACTTC.

The chain links TRBV5-1 to TRBJ1-1; D unclear. CDR3 length equals 12 residues. Germline CDR1 and CDR2: SGHRS and YFSETQ. With 5 bases removed from V and 5 bases from J, the gap between germline ends came to 10 bases. DNA of the CDR3: TGCGCCAGCAGTACCCTCGGTACTGAAGCTTTCTTT. Its translation is CASSTLGTEAFF.

The CDR3 spells CASSPQRGGIFEQFF. Here the CDR3 DNA reads TGTGCCAGTAGTCCCCAGCGGGGGGGAATATTCGAGCAGTTCTTC. V usage is TRBV19 and J usage is TRBJ2-1, with 10 positions matching TRBD2. CDR1 is LNHDA and CDR2 is SQIVND in the germline V gene (reference sequence). The ends lost 5 bases at V and 10 bases at J; junction bases unmatched: 11. The CDR3 is 15 amino acids.

This chain uses TRBV19 with TRBJ1-4; D is possibly TRBD1 (6 bases). Germline V lookup: CDR1 LNHDA, CDR2 SQIVND (reference sequence). The CDR3 totals 16 residues. V lost 7 bases and J 7 bases, leaving 22 bases between the germline ends. The CDR3 DNA reads as TGTGCCAGTACCTTTTTCGTGGGGGGCGGTATTGAAAAACTGTTTTTT. Translation gives CASTFFVGGGIEKLFF.

The chain employs TRBV28 and TRBJ2-6; D not certain. CDR1 and CDR2 (germline): MDHEN, SYDVKM. V lost 5 bases and J lost 4, with 12 bases in between. The CDR3 runs 15 residues. CDR3 residues: CASSVPNRGANVLTF. The DNA of the CDR3 is TGTGCCAGCAGTGTCCCAAATCGGGGGGCCAACGTCCTGACTTTC. The full variable domain, in which reference TRBV28 and TRBJ2-6 provide the parts outside the CDR3, is DVKVTQSSRYLVKRTGEKVFLECVQDMDHENMFWYRQDPGLGLRLIYFSYDVKMKEKGDIPEGYSVSREKKERFSLILESASTNQTSMYLCASSVPNRGANVLTFGAGSRLTVL.

The genes are TRBV2 and TRBJ2-7; a possible D gene is TRBD1 (5 bases). The V gene lost 3 bases and the J gene lost 6 bases, with 15 bases spanning the gap. The CDR3 loop spans 14 amino acids. Germline V gene data show CDR1 as SNHLY and CDR2 as FYNNEI. This CDR3 reads CASSDPGKVSEQYF. The CDR3 region has the DNA TGTGCCAGCAGTGACCCAGGGAAAGTATCCGAGCAGTACTTC.

The J gene is TRBJ1-4, the V gene TRBV2; 8 bases match TRBD1. Germline CDR1 SNHLY, CDR2 FYNNEI. The length of the CDR3 is 17 residues. J lost 5 bases, V lost 6 bases, and 14 bases had no gene match. CDR3 nucleotide sequence: TGTGCCAGCAGACCCTGGAGTACCGGGACAGGAAATGAAAAACTGTTTTTT. This codes for CASRPWSTGTGNEKLFF.

The CDR3 sequence: CASSLITNTGELFF. The CDR3 DNA is TGTGCCAGCAGCTTAATCACGAACACCGGGGAGCTGTTTTTT. This rearrangement joins TRBV7-3 to TRBJ2-2; the D is unclear. Germline V gene data show CDR1 as SGHTA and CDR2 as FQGTGA. There are 14 residues in the CDR3. Deletions cut 1 base from V and 0 bases from J, with 3 bases between. Supplemented by reference TRBV7-3 and TRBJ2-2, the full variable domain reads GAGVSQTPSNKVTEKGKYVELRCDPISGHTALYWYRQSLGQGPEFLIYFQGTGAADDSGLPNDRFFAVRPEGSVSTLKIQRTERGDSAVYLCASSLITNTGELFFGEGSRLTVL.

This chain uses TRBV5-1 with TRBJ1-4; D ambiguous. From germline, CDR1 is SGHRS and CDR2 YFSETQ. Trimming took 4 bases from V and 10 from J, leaving 14 bases between them. The CDR3 totals 13 residues. The CDR3 region has the DNA TGCGCCAGCAGCAGTACAATCGATGGAAAACTGTTTTTT. This codes for CASSSTIDGKLFF.

The chain combines TRBV7-2 with TRBJ2-2; 10 bases fit TRBD2. This CDR3 has 16 amino acids. CDR1 and CDR2 from the germline V gene are SGHTA and FQGNSA. Trimming removed 5 bases from V and 4 bases from J; junction bases left unmatched: 7. The CDR3 spells CASSPSGGARTGELFF. The CDR3 nucleotides read TGTGCCAGCAGCCCCAGCGGGGGGGCCCGCACCGGGGAGCTGTTTTTT.

The chain couples TRBV29-1 to TRBJ1-4, with 8 bases identical to TRBD1. Trimming took 6 bases from V and 3 from J; bases not matched to a gene: 6. This CDR3 has 14 amino acids. Germline CDR1 and CDR2: SQVTM and ANQGSEA. The CDR3 coding sequence is TGCAGCGTAGCGACAGGGGATCCTAATGAAAAACTGTTTTTT. Its protein product is CSVATGDPNEKLFF.

The V gene is TRBV25-1, the J gene TRBJ2-1, with a tentative D call TRBD2 (6 bases). The CDR3 is 17 residues long. V lost 0 bases to trimming and J lost 1 base, with 13 bases between them. The germline V gene encodes CDR1 MGHDK and CDR2 SYGVNS. The CDR3 DNA follows: TGTGCCAGCAGTGAATACAATTCGGGGGTTTCCTACAATGAGCAGTTCTTC. Translating it yields CASSEYNSGVSYNEQFF. Using reference TRBV25-1 and TRBJ2-1 for the parts outside the CDR3, the full variable domain is EADIYQTPRYLVIGTGKKITLECSQTMGHDKMYWYQQDPGMELHLIHYSYGVNSTEKGDLSSESTVSRIRTEHFPLTLESARPSHTSQYLCASSEYNSGVSYNEQFFGPGTRLTVL.

The chain recombines TRBV6-6 with TRBJ2-1; 9 nucleotides line up with TRBD2. The germline gives CDR1 MNHNY, CDR2 SVGAGI (reference sequence). This CDR3 region has 16 residues. V gave up 2 bases and J gave up 7 bases; unmatched junction bases: 9. The CDR3 coding sequence is TGTGCCAGCAGTTACGGAGCCGGGACTAGCCGGAATGAGCAGTTCTTC. Protein: CASSYGAGTSRNEQFF.

J is TRBJ1-1 and V is TRBV6-5; no firm D call. Germline CDR1 is MNHEY and CDR2 is SVGAGI. V was cut by 4 bases and J by 4 bases, with 16 bases left in between. The CDR3 has 15 residues. CDR3 coding DNA: TGTGCCAGCAGTTCTATGTCGCAGAGGGCCACTGAAGCTTTCTTT. It codes for CASSSMSQRATEAFF.